Here is one TCR beta chain with its context. V shed 4 bases, J shed 5 bases, and the junction held 4 bases outside the gene matches. This CDR3 is 14 amino acids long. From germline, CDR1 is MNHEY and CDR2 SVGAGI. The authors' processing: Amplified reference gene primers provided the basis for estimating nucleated cell counts. Only in-frame clones appear in the TCRdb table, and some are missing; sequencing was by immunoSEQ multiplex PCR. Clone size and the V and J calls come from that table; the DNA yielded D and trimming. This sample has 250,000 or so clones; around nine tenths occur once, and the top ten carry roughly 3%. This entry is derived from a study of blood T cell repertoires in COVID-19.

This rearrangement joins TRBV6-5 to TRBJ2-7; 11 nucleotides align to TRBD1. This TCR came from a woman between 18 and 29 years old who had recovered from COVID-19. The sample comprised PBMCs or T cells enriched from blood (not recorded which). The CDR3: CASSLDRGPHEQYF. Written as DNA, the CDR3 is TGTGCCAGCAGTTTGGACAGGGGGCCACACGAGCAGTACTTC.